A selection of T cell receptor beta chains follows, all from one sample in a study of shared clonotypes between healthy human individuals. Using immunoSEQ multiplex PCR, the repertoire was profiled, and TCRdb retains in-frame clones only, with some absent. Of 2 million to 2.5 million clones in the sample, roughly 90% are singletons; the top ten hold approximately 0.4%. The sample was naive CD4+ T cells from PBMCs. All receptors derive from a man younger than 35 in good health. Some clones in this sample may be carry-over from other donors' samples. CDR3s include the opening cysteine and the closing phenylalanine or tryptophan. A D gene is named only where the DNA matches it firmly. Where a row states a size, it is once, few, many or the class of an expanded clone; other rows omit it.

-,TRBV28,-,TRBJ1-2,TGTGCCAGCAGTTTGCAGGGGCTCGATGGCTACACCTTC,CASSLQGLDGYTF
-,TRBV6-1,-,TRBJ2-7,TGTGCCAGCAGTAGGACGGGGGACGACGACGAGCAGTACTTC,CASSRTGDDDEQYF
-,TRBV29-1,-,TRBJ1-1,TGCAGCGCCACTTTGACCGTGAACACTGAAGCTTTCTTT,CSATLTVNTEAFF
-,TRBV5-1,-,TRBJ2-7,TGCGCCAGCAGCTTGGATGGAGGGGCGTTCTCCTACGAGCAGTACTTC,CASSLDGGAFSYEQYF
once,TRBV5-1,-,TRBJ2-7,TGCGCCAGCAGCTTGGGATTGAGGTCCTACGAGCAGTACTTC,CASSLGLRSYEQYF
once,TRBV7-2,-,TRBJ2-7,TGTGCCAGCTCCGGGCTGCTGTCCTTACCTAACGAGCAGTACTTC,CASSGLLSLPNEQYF
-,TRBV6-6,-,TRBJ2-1,TGTGCCAGCAGTGCGAGGGGGGGCAATGAGCAGTTCTTC,CASSARGGNEQFF
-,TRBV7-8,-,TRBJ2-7,TGTGCCAGCAGCCCCTCGGCGGACGTTTCCTACGAGCAGTACTTC,CASSPSADVSYEQYF
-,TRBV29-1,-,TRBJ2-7,TGCAGCGTTGAAGAATCGGGGGAGCAGTACTTC,CSVEESGEQYF
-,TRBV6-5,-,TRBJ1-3,TGTGCCAGCGAGGCGTCGGGGTTCTCTGGAAACACCATATATTTT,CASEASGFSGNTIYF
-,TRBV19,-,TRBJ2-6,TGTGCCAGTAGTAACAGAGGACAGCCCTCTGGGGCCAACGTCCTGACTTTC,CASSNRGQPSGANVLTF
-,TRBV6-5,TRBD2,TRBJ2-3,TGTGCCAGCAGTGCGGGACTAGCGGGCACAGATACGCAGTATTTT,CASSAGLAGTDTQYF
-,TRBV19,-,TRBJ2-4,TGTGCCAGTACACGCGGTTCACCAGGGGAGCTAGCCAAAAACATTCAGTACTTC,CASTRGSPGELAKNIQYF
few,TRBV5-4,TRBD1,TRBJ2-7,TGTGCCAGCAGCCCATACAGGGGTACCTACGAGCAGTACTTC,CASSPYRGTYEQYF
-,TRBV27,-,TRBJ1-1,TGTGCCAGCACTAACCGGGGGGCTGAAGCTTTCTTT,CASTNRGAEAFF
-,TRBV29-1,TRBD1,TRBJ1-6,TGCAGCGCAGGACAGGGGGCGGGATCACCCCTCCACTTT,CSAGQGAGSPLHF
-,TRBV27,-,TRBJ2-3,TGTGCCAGCAGTTTACGGACGGAAATCACAGATACGCAGTATTTT,CASSLRTEITDTQYF
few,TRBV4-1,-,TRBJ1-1,TGCGCCAGCACCAAATCGGACGGGAAGAACACTGAAGCTTTCTTT,CASTKSDGKNTEAFF
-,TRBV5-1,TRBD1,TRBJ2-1,TGCGCCAGCAGCGATCCGGGACAGGAGCAGTTCTTC,CASSDPGQEQFF
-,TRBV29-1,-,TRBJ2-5,TGCAGCGTTAGGATTGTGGAGGAGACCCAGTACTTC,CSVRIVEETQYF
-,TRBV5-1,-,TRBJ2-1,TGCGCCAGCAGGAAGGGGGTAGGCAATGAGCAGTTCTTC,CASRKGVGNEQFF
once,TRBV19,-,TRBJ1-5,TGTGCCAGTAGTATTTACAAACAGCCCCAGCATTTT,CASSIYKQPQHF
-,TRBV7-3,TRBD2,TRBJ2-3,TGTGCCAGCAGCCGGGGACTAGCGTACACAGATACGCAGTATTTT,CASSRGLAYTDTQYF
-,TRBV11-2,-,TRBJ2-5,TGTGCCAGCAGCACAGGGGGGGGATCTCCGCTGGGGACCCAGTACTTC,CASSTGGGSPLGTQYF